The 32 T cell receptor beta chains presented below share a single source sample, sequenced in a study of shared clonotypes between healthy human individuals. Only CD45RO-negative cells positively selected for CCR7 counted as naive CD8 cells, so terminally differentiated effector memory CD45RA+ cells were excluded. This table comes from immunoSEQ multiplex PCR, and its TCRdb copy is limited to in-frame clones, with some not included. The sample holds around 2,000,000 clones, about 95% seen once. The sample was naive CD8+ T cells sorted from blood. The receptors were gathered from a man aged 18 to 30 in good health.

This clone was seen once. The V call is TRBV6-1, the J call TRBJ2-7; maybe TRBD2 (7 bases). In germline, CDR1 is MNHNS, CDR2 SASEGT. The CDR3 length is 13 residues. The V end was cut by 2 bases, the J end by 6 bases, with 11 bases between. In nucleotides, the CDR3 is TGTGCCAGCAGTGAAAGGGGGGGGCGCGAGCAGTACTTC. It codes for CASSERGGREQYF.

V and J are TRBV6-6 and TRBJ1-4; 10 bases fit TRBD1. This CDR3 is 14 amino acids long. V was pared by 6 bases and J by 8 bases, with 6 bases of the junction left unmatched. Germline assignment: CDR1 MNHNY and CDR2 SVGAGI (reference sequence). The CDR3 reads CASSRGQGGEKLFF. CDR3 nucleotides: TGTGCCAGCAGCCGCGGACAGGGGGGCGAAAAACTGTTTTTT.

J is TRBJ2-5 and V is TRBV4-1, with a tentative D call TRBD1 (5 bases). V was trimmed by 0 bases and J by 4 bases, leaving 15 bases between them. This CDR3 spans 16 amino acids. Germline V gives CDR1 MGHRA, CDR2 YSYEKL. In DNA form, the CDR3 reads TGCGCCAGCAGCCAAGATGTAGCAGGGTTGAGAGAGACCCAGTACTTC. The encoded protein is CASSQDVAGLRETQYF.

The chain is built from TRBV10-1 and TRBJ1-1; D may be TRBD1 (5 bases). This CDR3 has 17 amino acids. Trimming took 1 base from V and 2 from J, leaving 17 bases between them. Germline-derived CDR1 and CDR2 are WNHNN and SYGVQD (reference sequence). Here the CDR3 reads CASSEYPMDNLNTEAFF. The CDR3 DNA sequence: TGCGCCAGCAGTGAGTATCCCATGGACAATCTTAACACTGAAGCTTTCTTT.

This clone was found once. V is TRBV4-1 and J is TRBJ2-1; D is uncertain. Germline CDR1 and CDR2: MGHRA and YSYEKL. The V end lost 1 base, the J end lost 8 bases, and 9 bases lay between the germline ends. The CDR3 sequence is 13 residues long. The CDR3 sequence is CASSQGVADEQFF. The CDR3 DNA is TGCGCCAGCAGCCAAGGGGTAGCCGATGAGCAGTTCTTC.

The gene calls are TRBV4-3 and TRBJ1-1, with a possible D match to TRBD1 (6 bases). This CDR3 has 14 residues. V lost 3 bases, J lost 2 bases, and 10 bases lay in between. Germline assignment: CDR1 LGHNA and CDR2 YSLEER. CDR3 sequence reads: CASSHSQGNTEAFF. In DNA, the CDR3 is TGCGCCAGCAGCCATTCACAGGGTAACACTGAAGCTTTCTTT.

The chain couples TRBV7-9 to TRBJ1-6, with 12 positions matching TRBD1. V was clipped by 4 bases and J by 3 bases; unmatched bases: 10. Germline CDR1 and CDR2: SEHNR and FQNEAQ (reference sequence). CDR3 length: 19 amino acids. The CDR3 protein is CASSSPPGTGGFYNSPLHF. The DNA for the CDR3 is TGTGCCAGCAGCTCTCCCCCCGGGACAGGGGGCTTCTATAATTCACCCCTCCACTTT.

V and J are TRBV19 and TRBJ1-5; D is possibly TRBD1 (6 bases). Germline V gene lookup returns CDR1 LNHDA and CDR2 SQIVND (reference sequence). V was clipped by 5 bases and J by 5 bases, with 13 bases between them. The CDR3 has 14 residues. CDR3: CASSSGGAYQPQHF. CDR3 bases: TGTGCCAGTAGTTCCGGGGGGGCTTATCAGCCCCAGCATTTT.

This chain uses TRBV4-3 with TRBJ2-1; 12 bases fit TRBD2. This CDR3 region has 16 residues. CDR1 is LGHNA and CDR2 is YSLEER in the germline V gene. Trimming removed 1 base from V and 9 bases from J; junction bases left unmatched: 7. DNA of the CDR3: TGCGCCAGCAGCCAAGCCTCTAGCGGGAGGGCCGGTGAGCAGTTCTTC. This sequence encodes CASSQASSGRAGEQFF.

This CDR3 is CASRNTTPSSYNEQFF. In DNA form, the CDR3 reads TGCGCCAGCAGGAACACTACCCCCTCCTCCTACAATGAGCAGTTCTTC. V and J are TRBV5-1 and TRBJ2-1, with no clear D. CDR3 size: 16 residues. V was cut by 5 bases and J by 0 bases, with 15 bases left in between. Germline values: CDR1 SGHRS, CDR2 YFSETQ.

This chain joins TRBV10-3 and TRBJ1-3; 7 bases map to TRBD1. The CDR3 totals 13 residues. CDR1 ENHRY and CDR2 SYGVKD come from the germline V gene. J was trimmed by 1 base and V by 9 bases; bases with no gene match: 3. Written as DNA, the CDR3 is TGTGCCATACAGGACAGGTCTGGAAACACCATATATTTT. Its protein is CAIQDRSGNTIYF.

The rearrangement links TRBV7-6 to TRBJ2-7, with D uncertain. CDR3 length: 14 residues. Germline-derived CDR1 and CDR2 are SGHVS and FNYEAQ. The V end was cut by 1 base, the J end by 3 bases, with 10 bases between. The CDR3: CASSLEPESYEQYF. The CDR3 DNA is TGTGCCAGCAGCTTAGAACCTGAGAGCTACGAGCAGTACTTC. Looking up the rest from reference TRBV7-6 and TRBJ2-7 gives the full variable domain: GAGVSQSPRYKVTKRGQDVALRCDPISGHVSLYWYRQALGQGPEFLTYFNYEAQQDKSGLPNDRFSAERPEGSISTLTIQRTEQRDSAMYRCASSLEPESYEQYFGPGTRLTVT.

The chain combines TRBV4-2 with TRBJ1-1; D gene ambiguous. Germline-derived CDR1 and CDR2 are LGHNA and YNFKEQ. The ends were cut back, 0 bases at V and 7 bases at J, with 6 bases in the middle. CDR3 length: 12 amino acids. The DNA of the CDR3 is TGTGCCAGCAGCCAAGATTGGGGTGAAGCTTTCTTT. The encoded protein is CASSQDWGEAFF.

V is TRBV9 and J is TRBJ2-1; D gene ambiguous. The V end was cut by 4 bases, the J end by 8 bases, with 19 bases between. The germline CDR1 and CDR2 sequences are SGDLS and YYNGEE. The CDR3 totals 15 residues. CDR3 nucleotide sequence: TGTGCCAGCAGCCCTGACTCCGGGCCCGGCCATGAGCAGTTCTTC. Translated: CASSPDSGPGHEQFF.

The chain recombines TRBV6-1 with TRBJ1-2; possibly TRBD1 for D (6 bases). This CDR3 spans 15 amino acids. Germline loops: CDR1 MNHNS, CDR2 SASEGT. V gave up 2 bases and J gave up 7 bases, with 17 bases separating them. The CDR3 sequence: CASSEMGATGGGYTF. The CDR3 nucleotides read TGTGCCAGCAGTGAAATGGGGGCAACGGGCGGTGGCTACACCTTC.

This clone was seen a single time. The V call is TRBV7-9, the J call TRBJ2-7; D possibly matches TRBD1 or TRBD2 (7 bases each). CDR1 SEHNR and CDR2 FQNEAQ come from the germline V gene (reference sequence). With 4 bases removed from V and 3 bases from J, the gap between germline ends came to 22 bases. The CDR3 has 17 amino acids. The CDR3 bases are TGTGCCAGCAGCTCGATTAAACGGGGACAGCGGGGCTACGAGCAGTACTTC. This gives the protein CASSSIKRGQRGYEQYF.

J is TRBJ1-1 and V is TRBV5-1; D is undetermined. Germline assignment: CDR1 SGHRS and CDR2 YFSETQ. The V gene lost 4 bases and the J gene lost 7 bases, with 14 bases spanning the gap. This CDR3 is built from 13 residues. The CDR3 sequence is CASSAGLLGEAFF. The CDR3 DNA reads as TGCGCCAGCAGCGCGGGCCTCCTCGGTGAAGCTTTCTTT. The entire variable domain, with the rest obtained from reference TRBV5-1 and TRBJ1-1, is as follows: KAGVTQTPRYLIKTRGQQVTLSCSPISGHRSVSWYQQTPGQGLQFLFEYFSETQRNKGNFPGRFSGRQFSNSRSEMNVSTLELGDSALYLCASSAGLLGEAFFGQGTRLTVV.

This clone came up once. The chain links TRBV30 to TRBJ2-7; D gene unclear. Between the trimmed V and J ends, which lost 0 bases and 0 bases, there was a span of 9 bases. Germline V gives CDR1 GTSNPN, CDR2 SVGIG (reference sequence). This CDR3 is built from 14 residues. The DNA for the CDR3 is TGTGCCTGGAGTGTTACGGCGAGCTCCTACGAGCAGTACTTC. It is translated as CAWSVTASSYEQYF.

This chain links TRBV30 with TRBJ2-7; 7 bases map to TRBD2. With V trimmed by 8 bases and J by 2 bases, 9 bases remained unmatched. Germline V gives CDR1 GTSNPN, CDR2 SVGIG (reference sequence). The CDR3 runs 13 residues. In DNA form, the CDR3 reads TGTGCCGGCGAGCGGGGCCTCCCCTACGAGCAGTACTTC. It translates to CAGERGLPYEQYF.

This clone was seen just once. The chain joins TRBV5-6 to TRBJ2-4; D may correspond to TRBD1 or TRBD2 (5 bases each). The germline V and J ends were trimmed by 7 bases and 1 base, with 6 bases remaining between them. Germline CDR1 and CDR2: SGHDT and YYEEEE. The CDR3 totals 12 residues. CDR3 sequence (DNA): TGTGCCAGCGGGGACGCCAAAAACATTCAGTACTTC. As protein: CASGDAKNIQYF.

The chain uses TRBV6-1 and TRBJ2-1; 9 bases map to TRBD2. Per germline, CDR1 MNHNS and CDR2 SASEGT. CDR3 length equals 16 residues. After removal of 4 bases from V and 4 bases from J, the junction contained 8 bases not matched to a gene. The CDR3 protein is CASSGGAGGPYNEQFF. DNA for the CDR3: TGTGCCAGCAGTGGGGGAGCGGGAGGCCCATACAATGAGCAGTTCTTC.

Regarding this clone: Other DNA variants within this sample encode the same CDR3. The chain joins TRBV27 to TRBJ2-7; 8 bases are a match to TRBD1. CDR1 and CDR2 (germline): MNHEY, SMNVEV (reference sequence). The CDR3 covers 16 residues. The V and J ends lost 0 bases and 1 base, in that order; junction bases with no gene match: 5. CDR3 sequence reads: CASSLSAGTGSYEQYF. CDR3 coding DNA: TGTGCCAGCAGTTTATCGGCCGGGACAGGATCCTACGAGCAGTACTTC.

This clone was observed once. V and J are TRBV4-1 and TRBJ1-2; D is perhaps TRBD1 (5 bases). V lost 1 base, J lost 7 bases, and 13 bases lay in between. Germline V gene sequence: CDR1 MGHRA, CDR2 YSYEKL. The length of the CDR3 is 14 residues. The DNA of the CDR3 is TGCGCCAGCAGCCAAGGTCTCGGGGCGGGTGGCTACACCTTC. Its protein is CASSQGLGAGGYTF.

DNA for the CDR3: TGTGCCAGCAGCCTAGATAGCGGGAGCGTCCACGAGCAGTACTTC. It codes for CASSLDSGSVHEQYF. The rearrangement links TRBV5-4 to TRBJ2-7; TRBD2 agrees at 9 bases. The V and J ends lost 4 bases and 5 bases, in that order; junction bases with no gene match: 10. CDR1 and CDR2 from the germline V gene are SGHNT and YYREEE (reference sequence). The CDR3 spans 15 residues. Using reference TRBV5-4 and TRBJ2-7 for the parts outside the CDR3, the full variable domain is ETGVTQSPTHLIKTRGQQVTLRCSSQSGHNTVSWYQQALGQGPQFIFQYYREEENGRGNFPPRFSGLQFPNYSSELNVNALELDDSALYLCASSLDSGSVHEQYFGPGTRLTVT.

The V call is TRBV6-5, the J call TRBJ2-3; D tentatively fits TRBD1 or TRBD2 (5 bases each). The length of the CDR3 is 15 residues. V shed 4 bases and J shed 2 bases, with 13 bases lying between them. The germline CDR1 and CDR2 sequences are MNHEY and SVGAGI. Here the CDR3 reads CASSSFGTSTDTQYF. CDR3 DNA sequence: TGTGCCAGCAGTTCCTTCGGGACGTCCACAGATACGCAGTATTTT.

The chain uses TRBV7-9 and TRBJ2-2, with TRBD2 matching 7 bases. The germline V gene encodes CDR1 SEHNR and CDR2 FQNEAQ (reference sequence). There are 15 residues in the CDR3. J lost 2 bases, V lost 6 bases, and 6 bases had no gene match. The CDR3 DNA follows: TGTGCCAGCAGTTCCGGGAGGTTCAACACCGGGGAGCTGTTTTTT. Its protein product is CASSSGRFNTGELFF.

The chain combines TRBV6-1 with TRBJ2-3; no firm D call. Germline V gene lookup returns CDR1 MNHNS and CDR2 SASEGT. This CDR3 has 18 residues. The ends were cut back, 2 bases at V and 0 bases at J, with 18 bases in the middle. The CDR3 DNA reads TGTGCCAGCAGTGAATTTTCGCGAATAGATCGGAGCACAGATACGCAGTATTTT. Translated: CASSEFSRIDRSTDTQYF.

The rearrangement links TRBV5-1 to TRBJ1-1; 8 bases agree with TRBD1. With 8 bases clipped from V and 3 bases from J, the junction kept 9 bases outside the gene matches. Germline CDR1 is SGHRS and CDR2 is YFSETQ. The CDR3 is 14 residues long. CDR3 in amino acids: CASRPDRDYTEAFF. The CDR3 bases are TGCGCCAGTCGGCCGGACAGGGATTACACTGAAGCTTTCTTT.

Details on this clone: Other nucleotide sequences from this sample produce the same CDR3. J is TRBJ1-2 and V is TRBV9, with TRBD1 as a possible D gene (5 bases). The ends were cut back, 0 bases at V and 0 bases at J, with 9 bases in the middle. Germline V gene lookup returns CDR1 SGDLS and CDR2 YYNGEE. The CDR3 is 15 amino acids. The CDR3 DNA reads as TGTGCCAGCAGCGTAGCAGGGAGTTCTAACTATGGCTACACCTTC. Translation gives CASSVAGSSNYGYTF.

The chain has TRBV6-5 and TRBJ2-2; 7 nucleotides line up with TRBD1. Germline V gene sequence: CDR1 MNHEY, CDR2 SVGAGI. CDR3 size: 15 residues. V gave up 6 bases and J gave up 1 base; unmatched junction bases: 5. The CDR3 protein is CASRTGPWNTGELFF. CDR3 nucleotide sequence: TGTGCCAGCAGGACAGGGCCCTGGAACACCGGGGAGCTGTTTTTT.

The chain employs TRBV9 and TRBJ2-5; tentative D call: TRBD2 (5 bases). CDR3 length equals 13 residues. In germline, CDR1 is SGDLS, CDR2 YYNGEE. V was pared by 0 bases and J by 4 bases, with 7 bases between. CDR3 residues: CASSVDEGETQYF. CDR3 DNA sequence: TGTGCCAGCAGCGTAGATGAGGGAGAGACCCAGTACTTC.

The chain has TRBV30 and TRBJ2-7; D assignment may be TRBD1 or TRBD2 (5 bases each). Germline V CDR1 and CDR2: GTSNPN, SVGIG (reference sequence). This CDR3 comprises 12 residues. CDR3 amino acids: CAWWPGTGEQYF. The CDR3, as DNA: TGTGCTTGGTGGCCAGGGACGGGCGAGCAGTACTTC.